This T cell receptor beta chain stems from a study of vaccination and CD4 T cells after COVID-19. Overall study: Post-COVID draws followed diagnosis by a median around 100 days (range 35 to 161).

V gave up 5 bases and J gave up 2 bases; unmatched junction bases: 7. This CDR3 region has 15 residues. Germline CDR1 SEHNR, CDR2 FQNEAQ (reference sequence). Turning to this clonotype: Its antigen is as yet unknown.

Researchers used the Oncomine TCR Beta short-read assay to sequence DNA from cultured CD4+ T cells. TCRdb fed the PCR reads into MiXCR, producing one record per CDR3 protein. The profile shows about 20,000 distinct CDR3 sequences, approximately 28% of them singletons. Treatment: approximately 9-day PBMC culture with coronavirus spike peptide pools or control peptides (ViraFEST assay). After expanding antigen-specific T cells with peptide pools, ViraFEST sequenced their TCRs. Positive PCR tests were logged from March through December 2020, ahead of US Alpha, Beta and Delta variants. The authors isolated CD4+ T cells by negative selection after 10 days of culture.

The TCR comes from a human donor with COVID-19. The V gene is TRBV7-9, the J gene TRBJ1-1; TRBD1 aligns across 8 bases. Sequencing was carried out using cultured CD4+ T cells from blood. The CDR3 DNA sequence: TGTGCCAGCAGCCCCTACAGGGGGATCAACACTGAAGCTTTCTTT. Its protein product is CASSPYRGINTEAFF.